The 26 T cell receptor beta chains listed next were all sequenced from one sample in a study of radiation and T cells in renal cell carcinoma. The time point: blood 4 weeks post-SBRT, at nephrectomy. Documented treatment: 15 Gy SBRT to primary tumor, nephrectomy 4 weeks later. Profiled with immunoSEQ multiplex PCR; TCRdb holds only in-frame clones, not every one. This sample has about 40,000 clones, with 70% to 85% found just once. Source: blood, taken from a patient whose treatment included radiotherapy and nephrectomy. These receptors came from a woman between 70 and 85 years old with renal cell carcinoma.

The chain recombines TRBV19 with TRBJ2-2; the match to TRBD1 covers 7 bases. CDR3 length: 15 residues. The germline V gene has CDR1 LNHDA and CDR2 SQIVND (reference sequence). Germline trimming cut 6 bases from V and 6 bases from J; bases unmatched to any gene: 10. The CDR3 DNA is TGTGCCAGTAGAGGCCTGACAGGGTCTGCCGGGGAGCTGTTTTTT. It specifies CASRGLTGSAGELFF.

The V and J genes are TRBV10-3 and TRBJ1-1; no reliable D call. The CDR3 runs to 13 residues. From germline, CDR1 is ENHRY and CDR2 SYGVKD. V lost 0 bases, J lost 6 bases, and 8 bases lay in between. Here the CDR3 DNA reads TGTGCCATCAGTGAGTCTGCATTCGCTGAAGCTTTCTTT. Translating gives CAISESAFAEAFF.

The chain is built from TRBV7-6 and TRBJ2-1; TRBD2 agrees at 7 bases. The CDR3 contains 15 residues. Germline V gene data show CDR1 as SGHVS and CDR2 as FNYEAQ. V dropped 5 bases and J dropped 10; count of bases not matched to a gene: 14. CDR3 sequence reads: CASSNRDYRSREQFF. Written as DNA, the CDR3 is TGTGCCAGCAGCAACCGGGACTACCGAAGCAGGGAGCAGTTCTTC.

The chain employs TRBV10-3 and TRBJ2-5; 8 bases map to TRBD1. CDR3 size: 12 residues. V gave up 6 bases and J gave up 4 bases; unmatched junction bases: 1. Looked up from germline, CDR1 is ENHRY and CDR2 is SYGVKD. The CDR3 region has the DNA TGTGCCATCAGGGACAGGGCAGAGACCCAGTACTTC. Its protein product is CAIRDRAETQYF.

This clone has only a few counts. This sequence joins TRBV11-2 and TRBJ1-1; D not certain. V lost 11 bases and J 7 bases, leaving 17 bases between the germline ends. The CDR3 consists of 12 residues. Germline lookup yields CDR1 SGHAT and CDR2 FQNNGV. The CDR3 loop is CAYGRVRDEAFF. In DNA form, the CDR3 reads TGTGCCTACGGGCGGGTAAGAGATGAAGCTTTCTTT.

This rearrangement joins TRBV27 to TRBJ1-5; no firm D call. The CDR3 length is 14 residues. From germline, CDR1 is MNHEY and CDR2 SMNVEV (reference sequence). Deletions cut 5 bases from V and 7 bases from J, with 15 bases between. CDR3 nucleotides: TGTGCCAGCAGTCCAAGGCAGGAGGAACAGCCCCAGCATTTT. Amino acid sequence: CASSPRQEEQPQHF.

The chain is built from TRBV12-5 and TRBJ2-3; 9 bases fit TRBD1. This CDR3 comprises 16 residues. Trimming at V came to 7 bases and at J to 0 bases, leaving 8 bases not matched to a gene. Per germline, CDR1 LGHNT and CDR2 FRNRAP. DNA of the CDR3: TGTGCTAGTGCCTGGGGGACAGGGACTAGCACAGATACGCAGTATTTT. Translated, it gives CASAWGTGTSTDTQYF.

This clone was counted only a few times. This chain joins TRBV10-3 and TRBJ1-1; D unresolved. The CDR3 runs 11 residues. Germline CDR1 ENHRY, CDR2 SYGVKD. The V end lost 11 bases, the J end lost 8 bases, and 15 bases lay between the germline ends. The CDR3 region has the DNA TGTGCCTCATCGGAATATAGGGAAGCTTTCTTT. This sequence encodes CASSEYREAFF.

This rearrangement joins TRBV10-3 to TRBJ1-2; TRBD1 might be the D (5 bases). Germline lookup yields CDR1 ENHRY and CDR2 SYGVKD. CDR3 length: 14 residues. V was shortened by 6 bases and J by 2 bases, with 13 bases between the two germline ends. Written as DNA, the CDR3 is TGTGCCATCAGCGGGGGACGGGCCAACTATGGCTACACCTTC. Encoded protein: CAISGGRANYGYTF.

The gene calls are TRBV2 and TRBJ1-3; 8 nucleotides agree with TRBD1. The CDR3 is 15 amino acids. From germline, CDR1 is SNHLY and CDR2 FYNNEI. Trimming removed 5 bases from V and 0 bases from J; junction bases left unmatched: 3. In DNA, the CDR3 is TGTGCCAGCAGTCAGGGGACAGGCTCTGGAAACACCATATATTTT. Its protein product is CASSQGTGSGNTIYF.

The J gene is TRBJ2-1, the V gene TRBV6-1, with a possible D match to TRBD1 (6 bases). CDR3 size: 16 residues. Germline CDR1 and CDR2: MNHNS and SASEGT. Trimming took off 4 bases at V and 7 bases at J, with 20 bases between the two ends. The CDR3 sequence is CASSAGQTLLTNEQFF. CDR3 nucleotide sequence: TGTGCCAGCAGTGCAGGACAGACTTTACTAACGAATGAGCAGTTCTTC.

The chain recombines TRBV4-3 with TRBJ2-7, with 7 bases matching TRBD2. There are 14 residues in the CDR3. Germline V gene sequence: CDR1 LGHNA, CDR2 YSLEER. J was trimmed by 6 bases and V by 0 bases; bases with no gene match: 5. CDR3 nucleotides: TGCGCCAGCAGCCAAGATTGGGGGGGGACCGAGCAGTACTTC. This gives the protein CASSQDWGGTEQYF.

The chain couples TRBV10-3 to TRBJ2-5, with a weak D call TRBD2 (7 bases). This CDR3 spans 14 amino acids. Germline V gene sequence: CDR1 ENHRY, CDR2 SYGVKD. V gave up 4 bases and J gave up 6 bases, with 15 bases separating them. CDR3: CAISGEDGGQTQYF. The CDR3 nucleotides are TGTGCCATCAGTGGTGAGGACGGGGGGCAGACCCAGTACTTC.

This rearrangement joins TRBV23-1 to TRBJ1-3, with D possibly being TRBD1 (5 bases). TRBV23-1 is an ORF, and what it does is uncertain. V lost 0 bases, J lost 4 bases, and 16 bases lay in between. There are 17 residues in the CDR3. CDR3 in DNA: TGCGCCAGCAGTCAATCCCTCGGTAAAGGGGAAGGAAACACCATATATTTT. Protein product: CASSQSLGKGEGNTIYF.

V and J are TRBV7-2 and TRBJ1-2; D possibly corresponds to TRBD1 (5 bases). V was shortened by 5 bases and J by 8 bases, with 18 bases between the two germline ends. Germline lookup yields CDR1 SGHTA and CDR2 FQGNSA. The CDR3 contains 14 residues. The CDR3: CASSTRSEKGGYTF. The CDR3, as DNA: TGTGCCAGCAGCACCCGATCCGAAAAGGGGGGCTACACCTTC.

The rearrangement uses TRBV7-7 and TRBJ2-7; D is unclear. V was cut by 4 bases and J by 7 bases, with 17 bases left in between. The CDR3 is 14 amino acids. The germline gives CDR1 SSHAT, CDR2 FNYEAQ (reference sequence). CDR3 sequence (DNA): TGTGCCAGCAGCTCCTCCCAGATGGCGGCAGAGCAGTACTTC. It translates to CASSSSQMAAEQYF.

CDR3 protein: CASSVGGESHWEQYF. The CDR3 region has the DNA TGTGCCAGCAGCGTAGGAGGGGAGAGCCACTGGGAGCAGTACTTC. The genes are TRBV9 and TRBJ2-7, with D perhaps assigned TRBD1 or TRBD2 (5 bases each). The germline CDR1 and CDR2 sequences are SGDLS and YYNGEE. This CDR3 is built from 15 residues. Deletions cut 0 bases from V and 7 bases from J, with 17 bases between.

V and J are TRBV5-4 and TRBJ1-1, with 7 bases fitting TRBD1. J gave up 5 bases and V 6 bases, and 10 bases lay outside the gene matches. This CDR3 region has 14 residues. Germline V gene data show CDR1 as SGHNT and CDR2 as YYREEE (reference sequence). This chain's CDR3 is CASTIGDRGTEAFF. DNA for the CDR3: TGTGCCAGCACGATAGGGGACAGAGGGACTGAAGCTTTCTTT.

V is TRBV7-9 and J is TRBJ2-7, with D perhaps matching TRBD1 or TRBD2 (6 bases each). This CDR3 has 15 amino acids. V gave up 5 bases and J gave up 4 bases, with 18 bases separating them. Germline V lookup: CDR1 SEHNR, CDR2 FQNEAQ (reference sequence). The CDR3 nucleotides read TGTGCCAGCAGCCCGGGTCGGGGGCCCGGTTACGAGCAGTACTTC. Amino acid sequence: CASSPGRGPGYEQYF.

The V gene is TRBV6-5, the J gene TRBJ2-7; D is possibly TRBD2 (6 bases). The germline V and J ends were trimmed by 0 bases and 5 bases, with 14 bases remaining between them. The CDR3 runs to 15 residues. Germline values: CDR1 MNHEY, CDR2 SVGAGI. CDR3 loop: CASSYSTGVGHEQYF. The CDR3 nucleotides are TGTGCCAGCAGTTACTCGACGGGGGTGGGACACGAGCAGTACTTC.

The V call is TRBV30, the J call TRBJ2-3; D is undetermined. Germline V gene sequence: CDR1 GTSNPN, CDR2 SVGIG (reference sequence). This CDR3 is 12 amino acids long. The ends were cut back, 2 bases at V and 4 bases at J, with 7 bases in the middle. CDR3 residues: CAWSSGADTQYF. The CDR3 nucleotides are TGTGCCTGGAGTTCTGGCGCAGATACGCAGTATTTT. Combining the CDR3 with reference TRBV30 and TRBJ2-3 gives the whole variable domain SQTIHQWPATLVQPVGSPLSLECTVEGTSNPNLYWYRQAAGRGLQLLFYSVGIGQISSEVPQNLSASRPQDRQFILSSKKLLLSDSGFYLCAWSSGADTQYFGPGTRLTVL.

This clone has just a few counts. The chain employs TRBV6-5 and TRBJ2-5; the match to TRBD2 covers 8 bases. Trimming cost V 6 bases and J 3 bases; bases outside gene matches: 6. The germline V gene encodes CDR1 MNHEY and CDR2 SVGAGI. This CDR3 contains 14 residues. CDR3 in DNA: TGTGCCAGCAGGTCCCGGGGGGGCGAAGAGACCCAGTACTTC. Residues: CASRSRGGEETQYF.

The chain is built from TRBV6-5 and TRBJ1-4; D uncertain. CDR3 length equals 12 residues. Trimming cost V 8 bases and J 5 bases, with 9 bases left between them. The germline gives CDR1 MNHEY, CDR2 SVGAGI. The CDR3 loop is CASSYLNEKLFF. CDR3 DNA sequence: TGTGCCAGCTCCTACCTAAATGAAAAACTGTTTTTT.

This chain uses TRBV13 with TRBJ1-2, with D perhaps TRBD1 (6 bases). V lost 4 bases and J lost 6, with 12 bases in between. This CDR3 is 13 amino acids long. Germline V CDR1 and CDR2: PRHDT, FYEKMQ (reference sequence). CDR3 in amino acids: CASSSGQGNGYTF. The CDR3, as DNA: TGTGCCAGCAGCTCCGGCCAGGGGAATGGCTACACCTTC.

This rearrangement joins TRBV11-1 to TRBJ1-1; 10 bases are shared with TRBD1. Germline lookup yields CDR1 SGHAT and CDR2 FQDESV (reference sequence). After removal of 5 bases from V and 1 base from J, the junction contained 4 bases not matched to a gene. The CDR3 is 15 residues long. As DNA, the CDR3 is TGTGCCAGCAGCCCAGACAGGGGGCGGAACACTGAAGCTTTCTTT. Translated, it gives CASSPDRGRNTEAFF. Full variable domain (rest looked up from reference TRBV11-1 and TRBJ1-1): EAEVAQSPRYKITEKSQAVAFWCDPISGHATLYWYRQILGQGPELLVQFQDESVVDDSQLPKDRFSAERLKGVDSTLKIQPAELGDSAMYLCASSPDRGRNTEAFFGQGTRLTVV.

The chain is built from TRBV4-2 and TRBJ2-3, with 9 bases fitting TRBD2. V was pared by 4 bases and J by 5 bases, with 10 bases of the junction left unmatched. Germline V gene sequence: CDR1 LGHNA, CDR2 YNFKEQ. The CDR3 sequence is 16 residues long. The CDR3 reads CASSLARGGRRDTQYF. The CDR3 region has the DNA TGTGCCAGCAGCCTAGCGCGGGGGGGCCGGAGAGATACGCAGTATTTT.